A selection of T cell receptor beta chains follows, all from one sample in a study of blood T cell repertoires in COVID-19. Data came from immunoSEQ multiplex PCR; TCRdb stores just in-frame clones and leaves some out. Among a few hundred thousand clones listed, 80% to 90% were seen once. Specimen: PBMCs or T cells enriched from blood (not recorded which). These receptors came from a woman in her fifties or sixties who had recovered from COVID-19. Each CDR3 is given with its conserved first and last residue. A D gene is named only where the DNA matches it firmly. Clone sizes are given selectively: once, few, many, or a class where the clone is expanded.

J gene,clone size,D gene,V gene,CDR3 DNA,CDR3 protein
TRBJ2-1,NA,TRBD2,TRBV11-2,TGTGCCAGCAGCTCGACTAGCGGGACGTACAATGAGCAGTTCTTC,CASSSTSGTYNEQFF
TRBJ2-7,NA,NA,TRBV5-6,TGTGCCAGCAGCAAACAGGCGAGCTCCTACGAGCAGTACTTC,CASSKQASSYEQYF
TRBJ2-5,NA,NA,TRBV28,TGTGCCAGCGCAGTTAGCAGAGGCCAAGAGACCCAGTACTTC,CASAVSRGQETQYF
TRBJ2-1,NA,TRBD2,TRBV5-1,TGCGCCAGCAGCACCTCTAGCGGCCTCGGAACTTGGAATGAGCAGTTCTTC,CASSTSSGLGTWNEQFF
TRBJ2-7,NA,TRBD1,TRBV28,TGTGCCAGCAGTCGACCGGGACAGGTGAGCTCCTACGAGCAGTACTTC,CASSRPGQVSSYEQYF
TRBJ2-7,NA,TRBD2,TRBV5-1,TGCGCCAGCAGCCCGGGACTAGCGGGCTACGAGCAGTACTTC,CASSPGLAGYEQYF
TRBJ2-7,NA,TRBD2,TRBV3-1/TRBV3-2,TGTGCCAGCAGCCGGGGGGGGACCTACGAGCAGTACTTC,CASSRGGTYEQYF
TRBJ2-1,NA,TRBD1,TRBV11-2,TGTGCCAGCAGCTTAACGGGCGTCAGGGGGAAAAGCAATGAGCAGTTCTTC,CASSLTGVRGKSNEQFF
TRBJ2-7,NA,TRBD2,TRBV11-2,TGTGCCAGCAGCTTACTAGCGGGAGGGCCTTACGAGCAGTACTTC,CASSLLAGGPYEQYF
TRBJ1-4,few,NA,TRBV5-5,TGTGCCAGCAGCTCACTGCCGAGTGAAAAACTGTTTTTT,CASSSLPSEKLFF
TRBJ2-5,NA,NA,TRBV12-3/TRBV12-4,TGTGCCAGCCCAGGGCAAGTAAAAGAGACCCAGTACTTC,CASPGQVKETQYF
TRBJ2-2,NA,NA,TRBV24-1,TGTGCCACCAGTGATTTACGGGGCGGGGAGCTGTTTTTT,CATSDLRGGELFF
TRBJ1-2,NA,NA,TRBV9,TGTGCCAGCAGCGTAGAGCCAGGGCAAAACTATGGCTACACCTTC,CASSVEPGQNYGYTF
TRBJ2-5,NA,NA,TRBV29-1,TGCAGCGAGGGGTTCTTGGAGACCCAGTACTTC,CSEGFLETQYF
TRBJ1-3,NA,TRBD1,TRBV6-5,TGTGCCAGCAGCTCGACAGGGCAGGGAAACACCATATATTTT,CASSSTGQGNTIYF
TRBJ1-2,NA,TRBD1,TRBV7-2,TGTGCCAGCAGCTACTCACCTGGACAGGGGGCCTATGGCTACACCTTC,CASSYSPGQGAYGYTF
TRBJ2-1,NA,TRBD1,TRBV14,TGTGCCAGCAGCCTCAGGACAGGGGGTAGGGATGAGCAGTTCTTC,CASSLRTGGRDEQFF
TRBJ1-2,NA,NA,TRBV28,TGTGCCAGCAGTTTTCAGGGCGATGGCTACACCTTC,CASSFQGDGYTF
TRBJ1-5,NA,NA,TRBV5-6,TGTGCCAGCAGCTTGGGTCTTAATTCCGGTAGCAATCAGCCCCAGCATTTT,CASSLGLNSGSNQPQHF
TRBJ1-1,NA,TRBD1,TRBV2,TGTGCCAGCAGGACGGGACAGGGGGCAGTTGCTGAAGCTTTCTTT,CASRTGQGAVAEAFF
TRBJ2-6,NA,TRBD1,TRBV13,TGTGCCAGCAGCAAGGACAGGGGGCGTTCTGGGGCCAACGTCCTGACTTTC,CASSKDRGRSGANVLTF
TRBJ1-6,NA,TRBD1,TRBV27,TGTGCCAGCAGTTCCCAGGGGGCAACCTATAATTCACCCCTCCACTTT,CASSSQGATYNSPLHF
TRBJ1-5,NA,NA,TRBV6-5,TGTGCCAGCAGGCGACAGGTGGATCAGCCCCAGCATTTT,CASRRQVDQPQHF
TRBJ2-7,NA,NA,TRBV7-9,TGTGCCAGCAGCCCGGACAGCGCCTACGAGCAGTACTTC,CASSPDSAYEQYF
TRBJ1-6,NA,NA,TRBV5-1,TGCGCCAGCAGCTTACAGGTCTCCTATAATTCACCCCTCCACTTT,CASSLQVSYNSPLHF
TRBJ2-1,NA,TRBD2,TRBV29-1,TGCAGCGTTCGTCAAGGACTAGCTTCGAATGAGCAGTTCTTC,CSVRQGLASNEQFF
TRBJ2-1,NA,NA,TRBV18,TGTGCCAGCTCACCACCGTCACAGTACAATGAGCAGTTCTTC,CASSPPSQYNEQFF
TRBJ2-1,NA,TRBD2,TRBV5-1,TGCGCCAGCAGCACATGGACTAGCGGGAGTTTGTACAATGAGCAGTTCTTC,CASSTWTSGSLYNEQFF
TRBJ2-1,NA,NA,TRBV1,TGCACCAGCAGCCCGACCCCCTGGCGGGAGTCCTACAATGAGCAGTTCTTC,CTSSPTPWRESYNEQFF
TRBJ2-4,NA,NA,TRBV5-1,TGCGCCAGCAGCTTGGGTGACAGCAAAAACATTCAGTACTTC,CASSLGDSKNIQYF
TRBJ2-7,NA,TRBD1,TRBV5-5,TGTGCCAGCAGCTTGGAGGGCAGGGGGCGGTACGAGCAGTACTTC,CASSLEGRGRYEQYF
TRBJ2-3,NA,TRBD2,TRBV2,TGTGCCAGCAGTCCGGTGGGAGGGCCAGATACGCAGTATTTT,CASSPVGGPDTQYF
TRBJ1-6,once,NA,TRBV23-1,TGCGCCATCCCAACCCCGACAGTTCCTAATTCACCCCTCCACTTT,CAIPTPTVPNSPLHF
TRBJ1-4,NA,NA,TRBV2,TGTGCCAGCAGTGGGCTTGAAAAACTGTTTTTT,CASSGLEKLFF
TRBJ1-4,NA,NA,TRBV7-9,TGTGCCAGCAGCTTAGTATTCATCGGGGGGCGTGAAAAACTGTTTTTT,CASSLVFIGGREKLFF
TRBJ2-2,NA,TRBD2,TRBV28,TGTGCCAGCAGTTTTGATGTGGGACTAGCGGGCCAGAACACCGGGGAGCTGTTTTTT,CASSFDVGLAGQNTGELFF
TRBJ2-3,NA,TRBD2,TRBV7-8,TGTGCCAGCAGCTTCTATATTATAGCGGGAGGGGTCACAGATACGCAGTATTTT,CASSFYIIAGGVTDTQYF
TRBJ1-2,NA,TRBD1,TRBV19,TGTGCCAGTGGCAAAGACAGGGCTAACTATGGCTACACCTTC,CASGKDRANYGYTF